This T cell receptor (beta chain) came from a study of OX40 agonist ivuxolimab in advanced cancers. Study information: Ivuxolimab was administered intravenously to patients at 0.01 to 10 mg/kg every 2 weeks. Checkpoint inhibitors had been given previously to approximately 41% of patients.

A remark on this clone: Its antigen remains unknown.

The CDR3 is 15 residues long. Germline V gene sequence: CDR1 SNHLY, CDR2 FYNNEI. V shed 6 bases and J 4 bases; nucleotides not matched to a gene: 7. Study-level points and caveats: Both CD4+ and CD8+ T cell populations in blood had undergone clonal expansion by week 6 at 0.1 to 3.0 mg/kg. Relative to CD4+, CD8+ T cells held more expanded clones on average.

Assay used: immunoSEQ multiplex PCR; TCRdb lists only in-frame clones, some missing. The profile shows about 57,000 clones, nearly 85% of them singletons. The clonotype originates from an adult with an advanced solid tumor such as melanoma, head and neck, liver or kidney cancer. The rearrangement uses TRBV2 and TRBJ2-3; 10 positions agree with TRBD2. The sample here was CD4+ or CD8+ T cells sorted from blood, taken in a trial of the OX40 agonist ivuxolimab. This chain's CDR3 is CASRSLAGLADTQYF. The DNA for the CDR3 is TGTGCCAGCAGGTCACTAGCGGGATTGGCAGATACGCAGTATTTT.